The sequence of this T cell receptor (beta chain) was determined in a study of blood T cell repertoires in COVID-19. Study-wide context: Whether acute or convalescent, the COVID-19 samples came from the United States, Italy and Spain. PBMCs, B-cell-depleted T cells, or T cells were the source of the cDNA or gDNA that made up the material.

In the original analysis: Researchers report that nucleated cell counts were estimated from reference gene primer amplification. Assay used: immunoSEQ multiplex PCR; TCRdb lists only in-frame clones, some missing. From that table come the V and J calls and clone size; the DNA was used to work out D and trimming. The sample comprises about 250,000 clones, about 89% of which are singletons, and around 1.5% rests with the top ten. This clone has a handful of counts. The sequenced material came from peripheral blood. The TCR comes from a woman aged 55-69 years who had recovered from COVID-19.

The CDR3 spells CASTLDSSRMNTGELFF. CDR3 DNA: TGTGCCAGTACCCTGGACAGTTCGCGAATGAACACCGGGGAGCTGTTTTTT. This chain joins TRBV19 and TRBJ2-2; TRBD1 might be the D (6 bases). Trimming pared 7 bases from V and 1 base from J, leaving 19 bases between. Germline CDR1 reads LNHDA; CDR2 reads SQIVND (reference sequence). The CDR3 is made up of 17 amino acids.